The 21 T cell receptor beta chains presented below share a single source sample, sequenced in a study of T-cell reconstitution after alpha-beta-depleted transplantation in children. Preparation of the TCRbeta library used unique molecular identifiers. In TCRdb, the PCR reads were re-called with MiXCR into one record per CDR3 protein. The table includes around 380,000 distinct CDR3 sequences, roughly a tenth detected once. The source was PBMCs from the stem cell graft donor, collected from the stem cell graft. These receptor sequences come from a human donor who donated a stem cell graft to a child with acute myeloid leukemia.

The chain combines TRBV7-9 with TRBJ2-7; D may be TRBD1 (6 bases). In germline, CDR1 is SEHNR, CDR2 FQNEAQ (reference sequence). This CDR3 contains 15 residues. With 4 bases removed from V and 0 bases from J, the gap between germline ends came to 13 bases. This CDR3 reads CASSSAQQGSYEQYF. In nucleotides, the CDR3 is TGTGCCAGCAGCTCCGCACAACAGGGCTCCTACGAGCAGTACTTC.

This chain joins TRBV7-2 and TRBJ2-1, with a possible D match to TRBD1 (5 bases). CDR1 and CDR2 from the germline V gene are SGHTA and FQGNSA. Trimming cost V 1 base and J 8 bases, with 12 bases left between them. CDR3 length equals 14 residues. CDR3 in DNA: TGTGCCAGCAGCTTAGTGGACACCAGGGATGAGCAGTTCTTC. It specifies CASSLVDTRDEQFF. The full variable domain, in which reference TRBV7-2 and TRBJ2-1 provide the parts outside the CDR3, is GAGVSQSPSNKVTEKGKDVELRCDPISGHTALYWYRQSLGQGLEFLIYFQGNSAPDKSGLPSDRFSAERTGGSVSTLTIQRTQQEDSAVYLCASSLVDTRDEQFFGPGTRLTVL.

This clonotype was counted ten times or more. This chain links TRBV5-5 with TRBJ1-5, with D possibly matching TRBD1 (6 bases). Trimming removed 0 bases from V and 14 bases from J, with 15 bases in between. The germline gives CDR1 SGHKS, CDR2 YYEKEE (reference sequence). This CDR3 region has 13 residues. CDR3 sequence reads: CASSLAGDNPKHF. The CDR3 coding sequence is TGTGCCAGCAGCTTGGCAGGGGACAATCCCAAGCATTTT.

The table lists this clonotype with many counts. The V gene is TRBV5-1, the J gene TRBJ2-1; a possible D gene is TRBD2 (6 bases). The germline CDR1 and CDR2 sequences are SGHRS and YFSETQ. The CDR3 consists of 15 residues. The V end was cut by 4 bases, the J end by 4 bases, with 15 bases between. CDR3 nucleotides: TGCGCCAGCAGCCGAGGGGACTTTGGATACAATGAGCAGTTCTTC. It is translated as CASSRGDFGYNEQFF.

This clonotype was detected a few times. This rearrangement joins TRBV15 to TRBJ2-1; TRBD1 might be the D (6 bases). V was shortened by 0 bases and J by 12 bases, with 12 bases between the two germline ends. This CDR3 comprises 13 residues. Germline loops: CDR1 LNHNV, CDR2 YYDKDF (reference sequence). The CDR3 region is CATSRDRGMWQFF. CDR3 nucleotides: TGTGCCACCAGCAGAGACAGGGGTATGTGGCAGTTCTTC.

This clonotype has only a few counts. The chain joins TRBV14 to TRBJ2-2, with a tentative D call TRBD1 (6 bases). The germline V and J ends were trimmed by 3 bases and 6 bases, with 20 bases remaining between them. The CDR3 sequence is 17 residues long. The germline V gene encodes CDR1 SGHDN and CDR2 FVKESK. The CDR3 sequence is CASSHAEGAKGAGELFF. In DNA form, the CDR3 reads TGTGCCAGCAGCCACGCAGAAGGCGCAAAGGGGGCCGGGGAGCTGTTTTTT.

In its sample, this clonotype was seen many times. The gene calls are TRBV7-8 and TRBJ1-1, with D unresolved. V was shortened by 4 bases and J by 2 bases, with 8 bases between the two germline ends. The germline V gene has CDR1 SGHVS and CDR2 FQNEAQ. This CDR3 has 13 amino acids. CDR3 protein: CASSSALNTEAFF. The DNA of the CDR3 is TGTGCCAGCAGCTCTGCTTTAAACACTGAAGCTTTCTTT.

This clonotype was picked up a small number of times. Its ends do not fully match the called genes, so a read error is possible. The chain couples TRBV7-7 to TRBJ2-5; 9 nucleotides line up with TRBD2. This CDR3 has 15 residues. Germline CDR1 reads SSHAT; CDR2 reads FNYEAQ (reference sequence). CDR3 protein: CASSRTTSGQETQYF. The CDR3 nucleotides are TGTGCTAGCAGCCGTACGACTAGCGGACAAGAGACCCAGTACTTC.

This rearrangement joins TRBV12-3 or TRBV12-4 to TRBJ2-4; D is undetermined. There are 14 residues in the CDR3. Trimming cost V 5 bases and J 0 bases, with 8 bases left between them. CDR3 sequence reads: CASSPNLAKNIQYF. CDR3 in DNA: TGTGCCAGCAGTCCGAACCTAGCCAAAAACATTCAGTACTTC.

V is TRBV20-1 and J is TRBJ2-4, with 7 bases aligning to TRBD1. Trimming cost V 0 bases and J 5 bases; bases outside gene matches: 7. From germline, CDR1 is DFQATT and CDR2 SNEGSKA (reference sequence). The CDR3 covers 15 residues. The CDR3 DNA follows: TGCAGTGCTAGAGATACACAGGGGCGGGAAAACATTCAGTACTTC. Protein product: CSARDTQGRENIQYF.

This clonotype has a handful of counts. The rearrangement uses TRBV7-2 and TRBJ2-1; perhaps TRBD2 as D (5 bases). This CDR3 has 15 amino acids. In germline, CDR1 is SGHTA, CDR2 FQGNSA. Trimming took 6 bases from V and 14 from J, leaving 26 bases between them. The CDR3 region has the DNA TGTGCCAGCAGAACGAGGGTCCCTAGCTCTGGAGTTGAGTTCTTC. Its protein product is CASRTRVPSSGVEFF.

This clonotype has ten or more counts. The rearrangement joins TRBV2 to TRBJ2-7; either TRBD1 or TRBD2 may fit D (6 bases each). V shed 3 bases and J shed 7 bases, with 13 bases lying between them. This CDR3 comprises 13 residues. Germline CDR1 SNHLY, CDR2 FYNNEI. CDR3 nucleotide sequence: TGTGCCAGCAGTGACTCCGGGGGCTGGGAGCAGTACGTC. Translation gives CASSDSGGWEQYV.

This clonotype showed up just a few times. V and J are TRBV30 and TRBJ2-2; D is ambiguous. The germline V and J ends were trimmed by 5 bases and 5 bases, with 12 bases remaining between them. CDR1 and CDR2 (germline): GTSNPN, SVGIG (reference sequence). The CDR3 runs 13 residues. For the CDR3, the DNA is TGTGCCTGGCACCCTGCCTGGACCGGGGAGCTGTTTTTT. Protein sequence: CAWHPAWTGELFF.

This clonotype has a count of ten or more. This chain uses TRBV5-1 with TRBJ2-1, with D uncertain. V was cut by 4 bases and J by 7 bases, with 12 bases left in between. This CDR3 has 13 amino acids. Germline loops: CDR1 SGHRS, CDR2 YFSETQ. The CDR3: CASSAGNRNEQFF. DNA of the CDR3: TGCGCCAGCAGCGCTGGCAATCGTAATGAGCAGTTCTTC. Full variable domain (remainder filled in from reference TRBV5-1 and TRBJ2-1): KAGVTQTPRYLIKTRGQQVTLSCSPISGHRSVSWYQQTPGQGLQFLFEYFSETQRNKGNFPGRFSGRQFSNSRSEMNVSTLELGDSALYLCASSAGNRNEQFFGPGTRLTVL.

The chain has TRBV29-1 and TRBJ2-5; 11 positions agree with TRBD1. The ends lost 7 bases at V and 1 base at J; junction bases unmatched: 5. The CDR3 consists of 14 residues. The germline CDR1 and CDR2 sequences are SQVTM and ANQGSEA. CDR3 DNA: TGCAGCGCCGGACAGGGGGCCATCCAAGAGACCCAGTACTTC. It specifies CSAGQGAIQETQYF.

This clonotype was recorded at least ten times. The CDR3 loop reads CASKRQPNTGELFF. CDR3 DNA: TGTGCCAGCAAAAGGCAGCCGAACACCGGGGAGCTGTTTTTT. This chain connects TRBV2 to TRBJ2-2, with D unclear. V lost 7 bases and J lost 0, with 9 bases in between. This CDR3 comprises 14 residues. Germline CDR1 is SNHLY and CDR2 is FYNNEI. Full variable domain (missing parts from reference TRBV2 and TRBJ2-2): EPEVTQTPSHQVTQMGQEVILRCVPISNHLYFYWYRQILGQKVEFLVSFYNNEISEKSEIFDDQFSVERPDGSNFTLKIRSTKLEDSAMYFCASKRQPNTGELFFGEGSRLTVL.

This clonotype has a handful of counts. The rearrangement joins TRBV5-6 to TRBJ2-5, with TRBD2 matching 7 bases. Germline CDR1 reads SGHDT; CDR2 reads YYEEEE. The J segment lost 4 bases and the V segment lost 6 bases, leaving 9 bases of the junction unmatched. This CDR3 spans 14 amino acids. The CDR3 here is CASTLGGTPETQYF. Written as DNA, the CDR3 is TGTGCCAGCACCCTGGGGGGGACCCCAGAGACCCAGTACTTC.

The J gene is TRBJ2-1, the V gene TRBV11-2; the D gene is possibly TRBD2 (5 bases). Germline assignment: CDR1 SGHAT and CDR2 FQNNGV. V was pared by 4 bases and J by 1 base, with 26 bases between. The CDR3 contains 20 residues. The CDR3 coding sequence is TGTGCCAGCAGCTCGTTAAAGGGTAGCCTGGACTGCAAATCCTACAATGAGCAGTTCTTC. As protein: CASSSLKGSLDCKSYNEQFF.

This clonotype was picked up many times. The V call is TRBV5-1, the J call TRBJ1-6; D call uncertain. CDR3 length: 13 residues. Germline V CDR1 and CDR2: SGHRS, YFSETQ. Trimming cost V 0 bases and J 7 bases, with 5 bases left between them. The CDR3 reads CASSLGPNSPLHF. CDR3 in DNA: TGCGCCAGCAGCTTGGGTCCGAATTCACCCCTCCACTTT.

This clonotype turned up a few times. This chain links TRBV20-1 with TRBJ2-5, with 8 bases aligning to TRBD1. V was pared by 0 bases and J by 3 bases, with 3 bases of the junction left unmatched. This CDR3 spans 14 amino acids. Germline V gene lookup returns CDR1 DFQATT and CDR2 SNEGSKA (reference sequence). CDR3 region: CSARDMTGEETQYF. The CDR3 bases are TGCAGTGCTAGAGATATGACAGGGGAAGAGACCCAGTACTTC.

The V and J genes are TRBV5-1 and TRBJ2-5; TRBD2 agrees at 13 bases. CDR3 size: 16 residues. Germline V CDR1 and CDR2: SGHRS, YFSETQ. Trimming at V came to 2 bases and at J to 3 bases, leaving 4 bases not matched to a gene. This CDR3 is CASSLTGTSGEETQYF. The DNA for the CDR3 is TGCGCCAGCAGCTTAACCGGGACTAGCGGGGAAGAGACCCAGTACTTC.